This TCR beta chain was identified during a study of beta chain features in type 1 diabetes. Study observations and caveats: Shortening of TCRB CDR3s, moderate but significant, appeared in all four CD4+ subsets of Type 1 diabetes patients.

Since all of the isolated RNA was reverse transcribed, expressed TCRB transcripts were what got sequenced. Here immunoSEQ multiplex PCR was the method, and the copy in TCRdb shows in-frame clones only, minus some. The top ten hold 0.065% to 0.1% of the sample, which has a few hundred thousand clones, roughly 17% seen once. The germline V gene has CDR1 SEHNR and CDR2 FQNEAQ (reference sequence). The V gene lost 1 base and the J gene lost 1 base, with 4 bases spanning the gap. The CDR3 covers 14 residues. Concerning this clone itself: Its antigen is not identified.

The sequence was obtained from a man under 40 with type 1 diabetes. V is TRBV7-9 and J is TRBJ2-2; D remains unclear. Input material: naive CD4+ T cells from blood. The CDR3 sequence is CASSLDGNTGELFF. The CDR3 DNA reads TGTGCCAGCAGCTTAGACGGGAACACCGGGGAGCTGTTTTTT.